These 11 T cell receptor beta chains were sequenced from one sample in a study of spatial heterogeneity in lung cancer. Regarding time point: sample taken at primary tumor resection. TCRdb processed the 5' RACE reads anew with MiXCR; each CDR3 protein has one entry. The sample includes over 9,500 distinct CDR3 sequences, 3.7% of them seen just once. The specimen was PBMCs, collected at surgery. All receptors derive from a female donor with early-stage non-small cell lung cancer.

This clonotype was found many times. The genes are TRBV29-1 and TRBJ1-2; D ambiguous. V was pared by 1 base and J by 8 bases, with 14 bases between. The CDR3 is 13 amino acids. Germline V gives CDR1 SQVTM, CDR2 ANQGSEA. Here the CDR3 reads CSVEGDGVGGYTF. The CDR3 DNA sequence: TGCAGCGTTGAAGGGGATGGGGTTGGAGGCTACACCTTC. The full variable domain, completed using reference TRBV29-1 and TRBJ1-2, is SAVISQKPSRDICQRGTSLTIQCQVDSQVTMMFWYRQQPGQSLTLIATANQGSEATYESGFVIDKFPISRPNLTFSTLTVSNMSPEDSSIYLCSVEGDGVGGYTFGSGTRLTVV.

In its sample, this clonotype was seen a few times. The rearrangement links TRBV5-4 to TRBJ2-2; D ambiguous. The germline V gene encodes CDR1 SGHNT and CDR2 YYREEE (reference sequence). The CDR3 runs 14 residues. V lost 2 bases and J lost 2, with 7 bases in between. CDR3 sequence: CASSFDINTGELFF. The DNA for the CDR3 is TGTGCCAGCAGCTTCGACATTAACACCGGGGAGCTGTTTTTT.

Ten or more counts support this clonotype. The chain combines TRBV5-6 with TRBJ2-2; D possibly corresponds to TRBD1 (6 bases). The CDR3 runs 16 residues. V was pared by 4 bases and J by 0 bases, with 13 bases between. Germline V gives CDR1 SGHDT, CDR2 YYEEEE. CDR3: CASSERWTANTGELFF. The CDR3 DNA is TGTGCCAGCAGCGAACGATGGACAGCGAACACCGGGGAGCTGTTTTTT.

The chain employs TRBV7-6 and TRBJ1-1; TRBD1 might be the D (6 bases). Germline loops: CDR1 SGHVS, CDR2 FNYEAQ. CDR3 length: 15 amino acids. Trimming cost V 4 bases and J 1 base, with 13 bases left between them. CDR3 loop: CASSSQPGQNTEAFF. As DNA, the CDR3 is TGTGCCAGCAGCTCCCAACCGGGACAGAACACTGAAGCTTTCTTT.

This clonotype was detected a few times. The chain employs TRBV7-6 and TRBJ2-7; perhaps TRBD1 as D (6 bases). This CDR3 region has 15 residues. V was cut by 0 bases and J by 5 bases, with 14 bases left in between. Germline CDR1 is SGHVS and CDR2 is FNYEAQ. This CDR3 reads CASSLAEAGVNEQYF. CDR3 nucleotides: TGTGCCAGCAGCTTAGCGGAGGCAGGGGTGAACGAGCAGTACTTC.

This clonotype was counted many times. The genes are TRBV5-1 and TRBJ2-1, with 9 positions matching TRBD2. This CDR3 is built from 17 residues. J lost 10 bases, V lost 1 base, and 15 bases had no gene match. Germline V gene lookup returns CDR1 SGHRS and CDR2 YFSETQ. The CDR3 is CASSLFRGGAFVREQFF. The CDR3 DNA reads as TGCGCCAGCAGCTTGTTTCGCGGGGGGGCTTTCGTCCGCGAGCAGTTCTTC.

Within the sample, this clonotype is medium-sized. The chain has TRBV6-5 and TRBJ2-3, with 11 bases matching TRBD1. The CDR3 runs 16 residues. V trimming: 8 bases; J trimming: 2 bases; junction bases outside the gene matches: 9. Germline-derived CDR1 and CDR2 are MNHEY and SVGAGI. This CDR3 is CASRDRGGESTDTQYF. DNA of the CDR3: TGTGCCAGCCGGGACAGGGGGGGGGAATCCACAGATACGCAGTATTTT.

This clonotype was observed many times. V gene TRBV4-1 combines with J gene TRBJ2-4, with unresolved D. This CDR3 is built from 15 residues. Germline V gives CDR1 MGHRA, CDR2 YSYEKL. V was cut by 0 bases and J by 0 bases, with 6 bases left in between. The CDR3: CASSQDPTAKNIQYF. The CDR3 bases are TGCGCCAGCAGCCAAGATCCTACAGCCAAAAACATTCAGTACTTC.

This clonotype has at least ten counts. V and J are TRBV12-3 or TRBV12-4 and TRBJ1-2; 11 bases are a match to TRBD1. The trim removed 6 bases at V and 2 bases at J, leaving 11 bases unmatched. This CDR3 spans 17 amino acids. CDR3 in DNA: TGTGCCAGCAGCGCCCGGACAGGGGGCCACCCCAACTATGGCTACACCTTC. It yields the protein CASSARTGGHPNYGYTF.

This clonotype was observed at least ten times. V usage is TRBV12-3 or TRBV12-4 and J usage is TRBJ2-7; D not certain. Trimming left V 5 bases short and J 3 bases short, with 11 bases between. The length of the CDR3 is 13 residues. The CDR3 here is CASSPRTVYEQYF. The CDR3 region has the DNA TGTGCCAGCAGTCCGCGGACGGTCTACGAGCAGTACTTC.

The table lists this clonotype with many counts. This rearrangement joins TRBV2 to TRBJ2-1; 8 bases match TRBD1. Germline loops: CDR1 SNHLY, CDR2 FYNNEI. Trimming at V came to 6 bases and at J to 4 bases, leaving 11 bases not matched to a gene. The CDR3 sequence is 16 residues long. The CDR3 bases are TGTGCCAGCAGGGACAGGACAGGGTTAATTTACAATGAGCAGTTCTTC. Translated: CASRDRTGLIYNEQFF.